The 16 T cell receptor beta chains below were found in one sample sequenced in a study of shared clonotypes between healthy human individuals. Here immunoSEQ multiplex PCR was the method, and the copy in TCRdb shows in-frame clones only, minus some. The sample includes roughly 2 million clones, 95% of them seen just once. The sequencing sample was made of naive CD4+ T cells sorted from blood. Subset reported: CD45RA+ positively selected. The receptors were sampled from a man younger than 30 in good health.

This rearrangement joins TRBV30 to TRBJ1-6; 10 positions match TRBD1. The CDR3 is made up of 15 amino acids. With V trimmed by 3 bases and J by 10 bases, 9 bases remained unmatched. The germline gives CDR1 GTSNPN, CDR2 SVGIG (reference sequence). The DNA of the CDR3 is TGTGCCTGGAGCTCCGGGACAGGGGATTCCTCACCCCTCCACTTT. Amino acid sequence: CAWSSGTGDSSPLHF.

V gene TRBV6-5 combines with J gene TRBJ1-2; perhaps TRBD1 as D (6 bases). CDR1 is MNHEY, CDR2 SVGAGI, per germline. This CDR3 region has 14 residues. Trimming took 6 bases from V and 4 from J, leaving 15 bases between them. In DNA, the CDR3 is TGTGCCAGCAGCTACAAGGGGGGCAGCTATGGCTACACCTTC. Encoded protein: CASSYKGGSYGYTF.

The genes are TRBV13 and TRBJ2-7; maybe TRBD1 (6 bases). CDR1 is PRHDT and CDR2 is FYEKMQ in the germline V gene (reference sequence). Trimming stripped 7 bases from V and 9 bases from J, with 16 bases between. The CDR3 spans 12 residues. CDR3 sequence: CASTLLQGSQYF. As DNA, the CDR3 is TGTGCCAGCACCCTCCTACAGGGTTCGCAGTACTTC. Full variable domain (outside the CDR3, taken from reference TRBV13 and TRBJ2-7): AAGVIQSPRHLIKEKRETATLKCYPIPRHDTVYWYQQGPGQDPQFLISFYEKMQSDKGSIPDRFSAQQFSDYHSELNMSSLELGDSALYFCASTLLQGSQYFGPGTRLTVT.

This clone was detected only a few times. The V gene is TRBV7-3, the J gene TRBJ1-5; D call uncertain. The CDR3 extends over 16 amino acids. Germline values: CDR1 SGHTA, CDR2 FQGTGA. The V end was cut by 2 bases, the J end by 0 bases, with 11 bases between. This CDR3 is CASSLVGRSSNQPQHF. CDR3 bases: TGTGCCAGCAGCTTAGTTGGCAGATCTAGCAATCAGCCCCAGCATTTT. The full variable domain, in which reference TRBV7-3 and TRBJ1-5 provide the parts outside the CDR3, is GAGVSQTPSNKVTEKGKYVELRCDPISGHTALYWYRQSLGQGPEFLIYFQGTGAADDSGLPNDRFFAVRPEGSVSTLKIQRTERGDSAVYLCASSLVGRSSNQPQHFGDGTRLSIL.

The chain recombines TRBV4-2 with TRBJ1-5; TRBD1 might be the D (5 bases). V lost 5 bases and J lost 8, with 13 bases in between. Germline V gives CDR1 LGHNA, CDR2 YNFKEQ. CDR3 size: 13 residues. CDR3 in DNA: TGTGCCAGCAGCTGGGACGGTTCCGAGCCCCAGCATTTT. This translates into CASSWDGSEPQHF.

A note on this clone: This sample includes further DNA sequences coding for the same CDR3. This chain connects TRBV7-9 to TRBJ2-3; no clear D. V was clipped by 2 bases and J by 6 bases, with 3 bases between them. The CDR3 consists of 11 residues. Germline assignment: CDR1 SEHNR and CDR2 FQNEAQ (reference sequence). The CDR3 DNA reads as TGTGCCAGCAGCTTATCTGATACGCAGTATTTT. The encoded protein is CASSLSDTQYF.

This rearrangement joins TRBV7-9 to TRBJ2-7; maybe TRBD2 (5 bases). The length of the CDR3 is 11 residues. V dropped 11 bases and J dropped 0 bases, with 8 bases sitting between them. CDR1 is SEHNR, CDR2 FQNEAQ, per germline (reference sequence). In DNA form, the CDR3 reads TGTGCCGGAGGAAGCTCCTACGAGCAGTACTTC. Its translation is CAGGSSYEQYF.

The CDR3 region has the DNA TGTGCCAGCAGGCAAGGGGGTGGCACAGATACGCAGTATTTT. Protein: CASRQGGGTDTQYF. J is TRBJ2-3 and V is TRBV11-3, with a weak D call TRBD1 (6 bases). Germline assignment: CDR1 SGHNT and CDR2 YENEEA. CDR3 length: 14 residues. The ends were cut back, 6 bases at V and 1 base at J, with 11 bases in the middle.

V and J are TRBV18 and TRBJ2-7, with D possibly TRBD2 on 5 matching bases. Germline values: CDR1 KGHSH, CDR2 LQKENI. The CDR3 spans 13 residues. V lost 3 bases and J 2 bases, leaving 8 bases between the germline ends. The CDR3: CASSPDGTYEQYF. The CDR3 DNA is TGTGCCAGCTCACCGGACGGGACCTACGAGCAGTACTTC.

The chain recombines TRBV5-1 with TRBJ2-2; 11 bases line up with TRBD1. Germline V CDR1 and CDR2: SGHRS, YFSETQ. V gave up 0 bases and J gave up 5 bases; unmatched junction bases: 9. The CDR3 sequence is 18 residues long. DNA of the CDR3: TGCGCCAGCAGCTTGGTCGGTCTGAGGGACAGGGGGACCGGGGAGCTGTTTTTT. This translates into CASSLVGLRDRGTGELFF.

The chain employs TRBV7-2 and TRBJ2-3; 12 bases agree with TRBD2. Germline lookup yields CDR1 SGHTA and CDR2 FQGNSA. V shed 5 bases, J shed 5 bases, and the junction held 8 bases outside the gene matches. This CDR3 has 16 amino acids. CDR3 residues: CASSRASGGARDTQYF. CDR3 bases: TGTGCCAGCAGCCGAGCTAGCGGGGGGGCCCGAGATACGCAGTATTTT. The full variable domain, completed using reference TRBV7-2 and TRBJ2-3, is GAGVSQSPSNKVTEKGKDVELRCDPISGHTALYWYRQSLGQGLEFLIYFQGNSAPDKSGLPSDRFSAERTGGSVSTLTIQRTQQEDSAVYLCASSRASGGARDTQYFGPGTRLTVL.

In DNA form, the CDR3 reads TGTGCCAGCAGCGTAGAGGCAGGGATCTATGGCTACACCTTC. Translation: CASSVEAGIYGYTF. V gene TRBV9 combines with J gene TRBJ1-2, with D maybe TRBD1 (5 bases). This CDR3 is built from 14 residues. Germline CDR1 is SGDLS and CDR2 is YYNGEE. Trimming removed 0 bases from V and 4 bases from J, with 10 bases in between. The whole variable domain, remainder taken from reference TRBV9 and TRBJ1-2, is DSGVTQTPKHLITATGQRVTLRCSPRSGDLSVYWYQQSLDQGLQFLIQYYNGEERAKGNILERFSAQQFPDLHSELNLSSLELGDSALYFCASSVEAGIYGYTFGSGTRLTVV.

The CDR3: CASTTANQPQHF. CDR3 DNA sequence: TGTGCCAGCACGACAGCCAATCAGCCCCAGCATTTT. The chain couples TRBV6-1 to TRBJ1-5, with D possibly being TRBD1 (5 bases). Per the germline V gene, CDR1 is MNHNS and CDR2 is SASEGT. Trimming took off 7 bases at V and 3 bases at J, with 7 bases between the two ends. The CDR3 has 12 amino acids.

The chain employs TRBV7-9 and TRBJ2-3; weak D call: TRBD1 (5 bases). Germline CDR1 SEHNR, CDR2 FQNEAQ (reference sequence). This CDR3 spans 16 amino acids. The germline V and J ends were trimmed by 1 base and 2 bases, with 13 bases remaining between them. CDR3 region: CASSLVGAASTDTQYF. The DNA for the CDR3 is TGTGCCAGCAGCTTAGTTGGGGCGGCCTCCACAGATACGCAGTATTTT.

This chain links TRBV28 with TRBJ1-6; D not resolved. Germline CDR1 reads MDHEN; CDR2 reads SYDVKM. V lost 6 bases to trimming and J lost 13 bases, with 13 bases between them. The CDR3 is 12 amino acids. CDR3 sequence (DNA): TGTGCCAGCAGAACCGAGGCGGGGCCCCTCCACTTT. Amino acids: CASRTEAGPLHF.

The chain uses TRBV7-2 and TRBJ2-7; D is ambiguous. V lost 1 base, J lost 1 base, and 5 bases lay in between. Germline CDR1 SGHTA, CDR2 FQGNSA. The CDR3 spans 13 residues. CDR3 DNA sequence: TGTGCCAGCAGCTTAGAGATTTCCTACGAGCAGTACTTC. Protein product: CASSLEISYEQYF.